The 24 T cell receptor beta chains listed next were all sequenced from one sample in a study of T cells of healthy individuals. TCRdb reprocessed the 5' RACE reads with MiXCR, giving one entry per CDR3 protein. Of approximately 50,000 distinct CDR3 sequences in the sample, 14% to 15% were seen once. These receptors were obtained from a human donor in good health.

Only a few counts were recorded for this clonotype. This chain connects TRBV5-6 to TRBJ2-3, with D uncertain. From germline, CDR1 is SGHDT and CDR2 YYEEEE. CDR3 length equals 11 residues. V was clipped by 3 bases and J by 5 bases, with 4 bases between them. The CDR3 loop reads CASSSRDTQYF. CDR3 DNA sequence: TGTGCCAGCAGCTCCCGAGATACGCAGTATTTT. Based on the CDR3 plus reference TRBV5-6 and TRBJ2-3, the full variable domain is DAGVTQSPTHLIKTRGQQVTLRCSPKSGHDTVSWYQQALGQGPQFIFQYYEEEERQRGNFPDRFSGHQFPNYSSELNVNALLLGDSALYLCASSSRDTQYFGPGTRLTVL.

As to this clonotype: Just one base apart from a much larger clone, this may be a read error. This chain uses TRBV12-5 with TRBJ1-5; no reliable D call. The V gene's germline CDR1 is LGHNT and CDR2 FRNRAP. V dropped 6 bases and J dropped 0 bases, with 9 bases sitting between them. CDR3 size: 14 residues. Here the CDR3 DNA reads TGTGCTAGTGGAAGCGTCATTAGCAATCAGCCCCAGCATTTT. This sequence encodes CASGSVISNQPQHF.

The table lists this clonotype with a few counts. The chain joins TRBV6-5 to TRBJ2-7; D might be TRBD2 (7 bases). The CDR3 runs to 14 residues. Per germline, CDR1 MNHEY and CDR2 SVGAGI. The V end was cut by 2 bases, the J end by 6 bases, with 14 bases between. The CDR3 nucleotides are TGTGCCAGCAGTTACAAGGGGGGAGGGGGCGAGCAGTACTTC. Translation: CASSYKGGGGEQYF.

This clonotype was found a few times. The CDR3 DNA sequence: TGCAGTGCTAGGAGCGGGATCAGGGATACGCAGTATTTT. Amino acid sequence: CSARSGIRDTQYF. The V and J genes are TRBV20-1 and TRBJ2-3; 7 bases agree with TRBD2. Unmatched junction bases numbered 6, after V lost 3 bases and J lost 6 bases. Germline CDR1 DFQATT, CDR2 SNEGSKA (reference sequence). This CDR3 spans 13 amino acids.

This chain joins TRBV20-1 and TRBJ2-7; D unresolved. The germline gives CDR1 DFQATT, CDR2 SNEGSKA (reference sequence). The CDR3 covers 12 residues. The germline V and J ends were trimmed by 1 base and 0 bases, with 4 bases remaining between them. CDR3 amino acids: CSARVTSYEQYF. Here the CDR3 DNA reads TGCAGTGCTAGAGTGACCTCCTACGAGCAGTACTTC.

The gene calls are TRBV11-2 and TRBJ1-1, with D hard to call. CDR1 SGHAT and CDR2 FQNNGV come from the germline V gene. The CDR3 contains 14 residues. Trimming took off 5 bases at V and 10 bases at J, with 20 bases between the two ends. The CDR3 here is CASSPFPGRFGAFF. CDR3 nucleotide sequence: TGTGCCAGCAGCCCATTCCCCGGCAGGTTTGGAGCTTTCTTT.

The sample holds many counts of this clonotype. The chain uses TRBV11-1 and TRBJ1-2, with D hard to call. Trimming cost V 0 bases and J 6 bases, with 11 bases left between them. This CDR3 spans 14 amino acids. Germline loops: CDR1 SGHAT, CDR2 FQDESV (reference sequence). The CDR3 here is CASSLARFGHGYTF. The CDR3 nucleotides read TGTGCCAGCAGCTTAGCGAGATTTGGTCATGGCTACACCTTC.

This clonotype showed up just a few times. This chain uses TRBV12-3 or TRBV12-4 with TRBJ2-7; D remains ambiguous. The CDR3 has 12 amino acids. Trimming cost V 6 bases and J 5 bases, with 11 bases left between them. The CDR3 DNA reads as TGTGCCAGCAGCGAACTACGGGACGAGCAGTACTTC. Its protein product is CASSELRDEQYF.

This clonotype occurred many times. The chain is built from TRBV4-3 and TRBJ2-2; 10 bases are a match to TRBD1. J was trimmed by 5 bases and V by 3 bases; bases with no gene match: 6. Germline V gene data show CDR1 as LGHNA and CDR2 as YSLEER. This CDR3 comprises 16 residues. The CDR3 spells CASSHHGTGVTGELFF. CDR3 DNA sequence: TGCGCCAGCAGCCATCATGGGACAGGGGTAACCGGGGAGCTGTTTTTT.

J is TRBJ2-7 and V is TRBV30; D call uncertain. The CDR3 extends over 11 amino acids. V dropped 3 bases and J dropped 7 bases, with 10 bases sitting between them. Germline CDR1 and CDR2: GTSNPN and SVGIG (reference sequence). The CDR3 loop reads CAWSGPWEQYF. CDR3 nucleotide sequence: TGTGCCTGGAGCGGCCCGTGGGAGCAGTACTTC.

This rearrangement joins TRBV27 to TRBJ2-7; 8 bases are shared with TRBD1. Germline V gives CDR1 MNHEY, CDR2 SMNVEV (reference sequence). The CDR3 contains 12 residues. V shed 8 bases, J shed 5 bases, and the junction held 5 bases outside the gene matches. This CDR3 is CASARTGHEQYF. The CDR3 DNA follows: TGTGCCAGCGCCAGGACAGGGCACGAGCAGTACTTC.

This clonotype came up many times. V and J are TRBV7-6 and TRBJ2-1; TRBD2 aligns across 8 bases. Germline V gene sequence: CDR1 SGHVS, CDR2 FNYEAQ. The V and J ends lost 1 base and 3 bases, in that order; junction bases with no gene match: 5. This CDR3 comprises 16 residues. The CDR3 reads CASSLGNSGIYNEQFF. CDR3 bases: TGTGCCAGCAGCTTAGGGAATAGCGGGATCTACAATGAGCAGTTCTTC.

V gene TRBV27 combines with J gene TRBJ2-7; tentatively, D is TRBD1 (5 bases). The V gene's germline CDR1 is MNHEY and CDR2 SMNVEV (reference sequence). The CDR3 is 12 residues long. Trimming cost V 5 bases and J 7 bases, with 12 bases left between them. This CDR3 reads CASSNLKGEQYF. CDR3 nucleotides: TGTGCCAGCAGTAACCTAAAGGGGGAGCAGTACTTC.

This clonotype came up a few times. The chain carries TRBV7-2 and TRBJ1-3; no definite D call. The CDR3 runs 11 residues. V lost 4 bases and J lost 8, with 6 bases in between. Germline V gives CDR1 SGHTA, CDR2 FQGNSA. The CDR3 region has the DNA TGTGCCAGCAGCTCAGCAGACACCATATATTTT. This gives the protein CASSSADTIYF.

This clonotype was seen ten or more times. J is TRBJ2-1 and V is TRBV27, with 9 bases identical to TRBD2. V gave up 5 bases and J gave up 7 bases; unmatched junction bases: 18. CDR3 length: 18 amino acids. Germline CDR1 is MNHEY and CDR2 is SMNVEV (reference sequence). CDR3 amino acids: CASSPPLGGGAMVNEQFF. For the CDR3, the DNA is TGTGCCAGCAGTCCCCCCCTTGGCGGGGGGGCTATGGTAAATGAGCAGTTCTTC.

This clonotype was picked up a small number of times. V is TRBV24-1 and J is TRBJ1-1; D uncertain. The germline CDR1 and CDR2 sequences are KGHDR and SFDVKD. Between the trimmed V and J ends, which lost 2 bases and 4 bases, there was a span of 19 bases. The CDR3 loop spans 17 amino acids. The CDR3: CATSDSTAQGRSTEAFF. The DNA of the CDR3 is TGTGCCACCAGTGATTCCACAGCTCAAGGCCGGAGCACTGAAGCTTTCTTT.

This clonotype has just a few counts. This chain uses TRBV5-5 with TRBJ2-7; no reliable D call. CDR3 length equals 13 residues. V lost 2 bases and J 1 base, leaving 7 bases between the germline ends. The germline V gene encodes CDR1 SGHKS and CDR2 YYEKEE (reference sequence). This CDR3 reads CASSLASSYEQYF. The CDR3, as DNA: TGTGCCAGCAGCTTAGCAAGTTCCTACGAGCAGTACTTC.

There are a few counts of this clonotype. The chain carries TRBV5-1 and TRBJ2-6; maybe TRBD1 (6 bases). The V end lost 4 bases, the J end lost 4 bases, and 15 bases lay between the germline ends. CDR3 size: 16 residues. Germline V gene lookup returns CDR1 SGHRS and CDR2 YFSETQ. CDR3: CASSVPTGPGANVLTF. CDR3 coding DNA: TGCGCCAGCAGCGTCCCCACAGGGCCAGGGGCCAACGTCCTGACTTTC. The full variable domain, completed using reference TRBV5-1 and TRBJ2-6, is KAGVTQTPRYLIKTRGQQVTLSCSPISGHRSVSWYQQTPGQGLQFLFEYFSETQRNKGNFPGRFSGRQFSNSRSEMNVSTLELGDSALYLCASSVPTGPGANVLTFGAGSRLTVL.

There are a few counts of this clonotype. This chain uses TRBV2 with TRBJ2-5; maybe TRBD1 (5 bases). The CDR3 length is 14 residues. The V and J ends lost 5 bases and 3 bases respectively, with 13 bases between them. CDR1 and CDR2 from the germline V gene are SNHLY and FYNNEI. CDR3 DNA: TGTGCCAGCAGTCCCGACAGATTTGAAGAGACCCAGTACTTC. Protein sequence: CASSPDRFEETQYF.

Only a few counts were recorded for this clonotype. J is TRBJ1-1 and V is TRBV7-2, with D possibly TRBD1 on 5 matching bases. From germline, CDR1 is SGHTA and CDR2 FQGNSA. The CDR3 covers 13 residues. Trimming removed 2 bases at V and 5 bases at J, with 9 bases between. Here the CDR3 reads CASSLKGTTEAFF. CDR3 bases: TGTGCCAGCAGCTTAAAAGGGACTACTGAAGCTTTCTTT.

This clonotype was recorded many times. The J gene is TRBJ1-3, the V gene TRBV20-1; D gene unclear. V lost 0 bases, J lost 0 bases, and 12 bases lay in between. The CDR3 sequence is 16 residues long. Germline CDR1 and CDR2: DFQATT and SNEGSKA (reference sequence). CDR3 nucleotide sequence: TGCAGTGCTAGAGAACACGGTTGGGACTCTGGAAACACCATATATTTT. Translation: CSAREHGWDSGNTIYF.

J is TRBJ2-1 and V is TRBV18, with 7 bases lining up with TRBD2. There are 14 residues in the CDR3. Trimming took 5 bases from V and 11 from J; bases not matched to a gene: 12. Germline CDR1 KGHSH, CDR2 LQKENI. In DNA, the CDR3 is TGTGCCAGCTCAAGAGGGAGGGCCGGCCTTAAGCAGTTCTTC. It translates to CASSRGRAGLKQFF.

This clonotype appeared a few times. J is TRBJ2-1 and V is TRBV20-1; D possibly corresponds to TRBD2 (6 bases). Trimming stripped 0 bases from V and 1 base from J, with 13 bases between. This CDR3 has 16 residues. The germline V gene has CDR1 DFQATT and CDR2 SNEGSKA (reference sequence). The DNA for the CDR3 is TGCAGTGCTAGAGATTTTTCGCGGGAATCCTACAATGAGCAGTTCTTC. Amino acid sequence: CSARDFSRESYNEQFF.

This clonotype was observed a few times. The chain uses TRBV5-1 and TRBJ2-1; 7 bases line up with TRBD1. V was clipped by 2 bases and J by 3 bases; unmatched bases: 8. This CDR3 region has 16 residues. Germline V CDR1 and CDR2: SGHRS, YFSETQ. The CDR3 region is CASSLTGDFNYNEQFF. For the CDR3, the DNA is TGCGCCAGCAGCTTAACAGGGGATTTTAACTACAATGAGCAGTTCTTC.